The 14 T cell receptor beta chains given below trace back to one sample, sequenced in a study of monozygotic twins with inflammatory bowel disease. TCRdb reprocessed the 5' RACE reads, keeping one entry per CDR3 protein, no DNA. In all, the sample yields some 200,000 distinct CDR3 sequences. Material for sequencing was blood. These TCRs come from a human donor with ulcerative colitis or Crohn's disease, or a healthy co-twin of an affected twin (not recorded which).

The chain employs TRBV5-1 and TRBJ1-2. Germline V gives CDR1 SGHRS, CDR2 YFSETQ. The CDR3 is made up of 15 amino acids. CDR3 sequence: CASSLSVGANYGYTF.

The CDR3 here is CASSSPMGQVVWDDTQYF. V gene TRBV7-7 combines with J gene TRBJ2-3; the TCRdb D gene call, TRBD1, has no DNA to confirm it. The CDR3 is 18 amino acids. From germline, CDR1 is SSHAT and CDR2 FNYEAQ (reference sequence).

The rearrangement joins TRBV20-1 to TRBJ2-1. The CDR3 is 13 amino acids. The germline CDR1 and CDR2 sequences are DFQATT and SNEGSKA (reference sequence). This CDR3 is CSARETSYNEQFF.

The V and J genes are TRBV15 and TRBJ1-2; TCRdb picks TRBD1, but there is no DNA to check that call. From germline, CDR1 is LNHNV and CDR2 YYDKDF (reference sequence). The CDR3 is 17 residues long. The CDR3 loop is CATSTIQGQGAHYGYTF. Based on the CDR3 plus reference TRBV15 and TRBJ1-2, the full variable domain is DAMVIQNPRYQVTQFGKPVTLSCSQTLNHNVMYWYQQKSSQAPKLLFHYYDKDFNNEADTPDNFQSRRPNTSFCFLDIRSPGLGDTAMYLCATSTIQGQGAHYGYTFGSGTRLTVV.

The chain combines TRBV20-1 with TRBJ1-6. This CDR3 is 13 amino acids long. The germline V gene encodes CDR1 DFQATT and CDR2 SNEGSKA (reference sequence). CDR3 protein: CSARSGNNSPLHF.

The rearrangement joins TRBV6-1 to TRBJ1-1; TCRdb's D call of TRBD1 is untestable without DNA. Looked up from germline, CDR1 is MNHNS and CDR2 is SASEGT. CDR3 length equals 15 residues. CDR3 in amino acids: CASRDGGTGRTEAFF.

The J gene is TRBJ1-1, the V gene TRBV27; the TCRdb D gene call, TRBD1, has no DNA to confirm it. The germline V gene encodes CDR1 MNHEY and CDR2 SMNVEV (reference sequence). This CDR3 comprises 15 residues. The CDR3 loop is CASSSPPGRDTEAFF.

The chain is built from TRBV4-1 and TRBJ1-1. Germline V gene data show CDR1 as MGHRA and CDR2 as YSYEKL. The CDR3 spans 12 residues. CDR3 sequence reads: CASSARSTEAFF.

V gene TRBV20-1 combines with J gene TRBJ2-1; TCRdb indicates TRBD1, and absent DNA this call remains unverified. The germline V gene encodes CDR1 DFQATT and CDR2 SNEGSKA (reference sequence). The CDR3 consists of 14 residues. The CDR3 spells CSASVDSRSNEQFF.

The V call is TRBV29-1, the J call TRBJ2-3; TCRdb gives TRBD2 as the D gene, but with no DNA this cannot be confirmed. Germline V gene sequence: CDR1 SQVTM, CDR2 ANQGSEA. CDR3 size: 14 residues. CDR3 sequence reads: CSVGLAGGPDTQYF.

The chain recombines TRBV20-1 with TRBJ2-7; checking the TCRdb D call of TRBD1 is not possible without DNA. The germline V gene has CDR1 DFQATT and CDR2 SNEGSKA (reference sequence). The CDR3 has 13 amino acids. This chain's CDR3 is CSATNRGLYEQYF.

The J gene is TRBJ2-1, the V gene TRBV12-3 or TRBV12-4; TCRdb gives TRBD2 as the D gene, but with no DNA this cannot be confirmed. CDR3 size: 15 residues. The CDR3 here is CASSLAARTHNEQFF.

This chain joins TRBV12-3 or TRBV12-4 and TRBJ2-2; there is no DNA to check the TCRdb D call of TRBD2. The CDR3 totals 16 residues. CDR3 amino acids: CASSLWTSGAGGELFF.

The chain employs TRBV19 and TRBJ2-3; as DNA is missing, the TRBD1 call by TCRdb cannot be tested. The CDR3 has 14 residues. In germline, CDR1 is LNHDA, CDR2 SQIVND (reference sequence). CDR3 residues: CASRTGTYTDTQYF.